This paragraph covers one T cell receptor (beta chain) sequence. Antigen unknown. These data belong to a study of T cells expressing NK-cell markers. Looking at the study overall: The TCR beta repertoires originated in sorted CD3+CD56+NKG2C+, CD3+CD56+NKG2C- and CD3+CD56-NKG2C+ T cells. Regarding the study as a whole: In about six donors, dominant CD3+CD56+NKG2C+ clones formed about 1.0-7.0% of CD8+ cells.

It was by 5'RACE template switching with UMIs that TCR beta cDNA was made. Reanalyzing the 5' RACE reads, TCRdb keeps one entry per CDR3 protein, without DNA. The sample table sets out around 180,000 distinct CDR3 sequences. This TCR derives from a man aged 18-75 years in good health. The source material was blood T cells: a sorted CD56 or NKG2C T cell subset, CD4+ or CD8+ T cells, or bulk PBMC T cells (not recorded which).

The CDR3 region is CASSVGGQTGNTIYF. The V call is TRBV9, the J call TRBJ1-3; without DNA, the TCRdb call of TRBD1 cannot be checked. CDR1 and CDR2 from the germline V gene are SGDLS and YYNGEE. The CDR3 totals 15 residues.